This T cell receptor beta chain is from a study of shared clonotypes between healthy human individuals. Deletions cut 0 bases from V and 2 bases from J, with 5 bases between. The CDR3 has 15 amino acids. Per germline, CDR1 MGHRA and CDR2 YSYEKL. General study findings and limits: Larger estimated richness was generally recorded for naive subsets relative to memory subsets.

Sequenced by immunoSEQ multiplex PCR; TCRdb stores in-frame clones only, minus some. The sample includes about 2.5 million clones, about nine tenths of them seen just once. Notes on this clone: Antigen specificity is unknown.

This chain connects TRBV4-1 to TRBJ2-6; D unresolved. This TCR was sampled from a man between 18 and 35 years old in good health. Some clones in this sample may be carry-over from other donors' samples. The sequenced sample consisted of naive CD4+ T cells from PBMCs. Subset noted: CD45RA+ positively selected. The DNA of the CDR3 is TGCGCCAGCAGCCAAGAAAACCCTGGGGCCAACGTCCTGACTTTC. Encoded protein: CASSQENPGANVLTF.